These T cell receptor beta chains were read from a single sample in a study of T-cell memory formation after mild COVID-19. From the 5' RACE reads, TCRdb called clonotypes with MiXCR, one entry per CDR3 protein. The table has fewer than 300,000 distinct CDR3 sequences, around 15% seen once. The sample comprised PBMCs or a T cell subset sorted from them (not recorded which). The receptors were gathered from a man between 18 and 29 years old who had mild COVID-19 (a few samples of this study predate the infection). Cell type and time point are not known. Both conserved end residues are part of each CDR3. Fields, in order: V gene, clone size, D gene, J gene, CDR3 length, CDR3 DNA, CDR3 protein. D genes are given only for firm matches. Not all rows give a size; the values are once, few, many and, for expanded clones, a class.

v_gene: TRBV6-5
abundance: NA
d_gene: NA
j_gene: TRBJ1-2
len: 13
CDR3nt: TGTGCCAGCACCCCCAGTTTTATATATGGCTACACCTTC
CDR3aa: CASTPSFIYGYTF

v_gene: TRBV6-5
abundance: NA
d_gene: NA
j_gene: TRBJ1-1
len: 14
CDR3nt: TGTGCCAGCAGTTACTTGGGGTTGAACACTGAAGCTTTCTTT
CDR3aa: CASSYLGLNTEAFF

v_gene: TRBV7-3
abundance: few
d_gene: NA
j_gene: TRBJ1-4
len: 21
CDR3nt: TGTGCCAGCAGCTTAATCTTAAGGGGAGGGTCCCAAGAGGCTACTAATGAAAAACTGTTTTTT
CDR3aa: CASSLILRGGSQEATNEKLFF

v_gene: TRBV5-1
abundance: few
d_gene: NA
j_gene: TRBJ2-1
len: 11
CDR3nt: TGCGCCAGCACCTTTGTCAATGAGCAGTTCTTC
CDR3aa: CASTFVNEQFF

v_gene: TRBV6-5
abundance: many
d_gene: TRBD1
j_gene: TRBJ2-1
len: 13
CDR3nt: TGTGCCAGCAGTCGACAGGGGTACAATGAGCAGTTCTTC
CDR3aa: CASSRQGYNEQFF

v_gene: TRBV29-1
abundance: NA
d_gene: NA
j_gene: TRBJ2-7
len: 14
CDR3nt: TGCAGCGTTGCGGCGGCAGGGAACCTCTACGAGCAGTACTTC
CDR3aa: CSVAAAGNLYEQYF

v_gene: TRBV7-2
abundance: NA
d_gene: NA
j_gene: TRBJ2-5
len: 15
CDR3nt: TGTGCCAGCAGCTTAGTTTTGGGCAGGCAAGAGACCCAGTACTTC
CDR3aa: CASSLVLGRQETQYF

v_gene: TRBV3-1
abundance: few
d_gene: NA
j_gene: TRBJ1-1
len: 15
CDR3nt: TGTGCCAGCAGCCAGGACGGGGCTCGGGGCACTGAAGCTTTCTTT
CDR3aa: CASSQDGARGTEAFF

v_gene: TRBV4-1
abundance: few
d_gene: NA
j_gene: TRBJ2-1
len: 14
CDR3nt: TGCGCCAGCAATAAGGATCCTGGGGGCAATGAGCAGTTCTTC
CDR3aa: CASNKDPGGNEQFF

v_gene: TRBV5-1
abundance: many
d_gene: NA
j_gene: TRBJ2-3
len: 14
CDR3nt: TGCGCCAGCATGGGCAGGGGCTCCACAGATACGCAGTATTTT
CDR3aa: CASMGRGSTDTQYF

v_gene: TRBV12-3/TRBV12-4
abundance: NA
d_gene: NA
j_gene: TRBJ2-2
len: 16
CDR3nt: TGTGCCAGCAGTACGACCTGGGACACGAACACCGGGGAGCTGTTTTTT
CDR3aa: CASSTTWDTNTGELFF

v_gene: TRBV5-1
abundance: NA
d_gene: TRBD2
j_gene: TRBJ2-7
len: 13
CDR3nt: TGCGCCAGCATAGCGGGGGACTCCTACGAGCAGTACTTC
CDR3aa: CASIAGDSYEQYF

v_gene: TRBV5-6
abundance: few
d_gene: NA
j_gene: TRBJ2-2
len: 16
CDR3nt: TGTGCCAGCAGCTGCGAGATACGCTCGAACACCGGGGAGCTGTTTTTT
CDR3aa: CASSCEIRSNTGELFF

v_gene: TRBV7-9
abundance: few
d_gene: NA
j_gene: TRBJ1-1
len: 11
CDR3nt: TGTGCCACCAGGGGCGGCACTGAAGCTTTCTTT
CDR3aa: CATRGGTEAFF

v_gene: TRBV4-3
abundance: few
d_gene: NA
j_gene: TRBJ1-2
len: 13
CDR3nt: TGCGCCAGCGGAGCGGGGGGATGGGGTAGCTACACCTTC
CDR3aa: CASGAGGWGSYTF

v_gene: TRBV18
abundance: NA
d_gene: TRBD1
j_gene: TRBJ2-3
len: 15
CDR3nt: TGTGCCAGCTCACAGTCACAGGGGGACACAGATACGCAGTATTTT
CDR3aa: CASSQSQGDTDTQYF

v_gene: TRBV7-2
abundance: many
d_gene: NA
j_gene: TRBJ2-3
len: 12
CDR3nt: TGTGCCAGCAGCTTAGTGAAATATACGCAGTATTTT
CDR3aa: CASSLVKYTQYF

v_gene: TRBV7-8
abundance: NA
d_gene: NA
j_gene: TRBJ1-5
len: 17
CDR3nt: TGTGCCAGCAGCTCGTACAGGGTAGGGGTTTCTAATCAGCCCCAGCATTTT
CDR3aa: CASSSYRVGVSNQPQHF

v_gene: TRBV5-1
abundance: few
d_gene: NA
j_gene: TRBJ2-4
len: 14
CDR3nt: TGCGCCAGCAGCTTTGGAGGACCAGGGGACATTCAGTACTTC
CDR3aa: CASSFGGPGDIQYF

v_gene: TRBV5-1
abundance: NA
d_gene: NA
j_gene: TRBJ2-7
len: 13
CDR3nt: TGCGCCAGCAGCCCCACAGGACCCTACGAGCAGTACTTC
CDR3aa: CASSPTGPYEQYF

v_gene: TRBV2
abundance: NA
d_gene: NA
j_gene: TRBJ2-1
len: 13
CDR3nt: TGTGCCAGCAGCGAAACGGCCCTCGGTGAGCAGTTCTTC
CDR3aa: CASSETALGEQFF

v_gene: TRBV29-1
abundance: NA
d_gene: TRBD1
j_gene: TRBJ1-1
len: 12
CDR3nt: TGCAGCGGACAGGGGATAGCCACTGAAGCTTTCTTT
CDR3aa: CSGQGIATEAFF